These 31 T cell receptor beta chains share one sample of origin, sequenced in a study of OX40 agonist ivuxolimab in advanced cancers. Only in-frame clones appear in the TCRdb table, and some are missing; sequencing was by immunoSEQ multiplex PCR. The table lists under 85,000 clones, around nine tenths of them singletons. Sequencing was performed on CD4+ or CD8+ T cells sorted from blood, taken in a trial of the OX40 agonist ivuxolimab. The origin of the receptors is an adult with an advanced solid tumor such as melanoma, head and neck, liver or kidney cancer.

CDR3 region: CASRQGRGWNSPLHF. The DNA of the CDR3 is TGTGCCAGCAGACAGGGGCGAGGGTGGAATTCACCCCTCCACTTT. The chain links TRBV5-8 to TRBJ1-6, with 7 bases aligning to TRBD1. The V gene's germline CDR1 is SGHTS and CDR2 YDEGEE. The CDR3 totals 15 residues. V trimming: 5 bases; J trimming: 7 bases; junction bases outside the gene matches: 9.

The chain has TRBV10-1 and TRBJ1-1, with D possibly matching TRBD1 (6 bases). The germline V gene has CDR1 WNHNN and CDR2 SYGVQD (reference sequence). The V and J ends lost 9 bases and 6 bases respectively, with 14 bases between them. The CDR3 loop spans 12 amino acids. Written as DNA, the CDR3 is TGCGCCAGTGCCGGGGGGCCCGCTGAAGCTTTCTTT. Translating it yields CASAGGPAEAFF.

The rearrangement joins TRBV7-9 to TRBJ2-3; D gene uncertain. V gave up 1 base and J gave up 6 bases, with 11 bases separating them. The CDR3 is made up of 14 amino acids. The germline V gene encodes CDR1 SEHNR and CDR2 FQNEAQ (reference sequence). CDR3 bases: TGTGCCAGCAGCTTAGTCCCGGCAGCGGATACGCAGTATTTT. Translating it yields CASSLVPAADTQYF.

This chain connects TRBV2 to TRBJ1-5; TRBD1 might be the D (5 bases). Trimming shortened V by 3 bases and J by 0 bases, and 12 bases separated the two germline ends. Germline loops: CDR1 SNHLY, CDR2 FYNNEI. The CDR3 is 16 amino acids. CDR3 bases: TGTGCCAGCAGTGATCGGGGGACTTATAGCAATCAGCCCCAGCATTTT. Protein product: CASSDRGTYSNQPQHF.

The rearrangement uses TRBV11-2 and TRBJ2-5, with 7 bases matching TRBD2. The J call may not be correct, given that the DNA end is closer to TRBJ2-7. Germline lookup yields CDR1 SGHAT and CDR2 FQNNGV. This CDR3 is 15 amino acids long. In DNA, the CDR3 is TGTGCCAGCAGCATTACCCTTGGGGGGGACTACGAGCAGTACTTC. Translated: CASSITLGGDYEQYF.

The chain has TRBV5-1 and TRBJ2-2; 8 nucleotides align to TRBD2. This CDR3 is 17 amino acids long. J was trimmed by 5 bases and V by 0 bases; bases with no gene match: 9. Germline CDR1 reads SGHRS; CDR2 reads YFSETQ. For the CDR3, the DNA is TGCGCCAGCAGCTTGGCTCCCCCGGGGGGGCAAACCGGGGAGCTGTTTTTT. It translates to CASSLAPPGGQTGELFF.

A few counts support this clone. CDR3 DNA: TGCAGTGCTTCCCCGAGGGACATTCAGTACTTC. Translated, it gives CSASPRDIQYF. The V call is TRBV20-1, the J call TRBJ2-4, with a weak D call TRBD2 (5 bases). V lost 5 bases, J lost 8 bases, and 10 bases lay in between. Germline V gives CDR1 DFQATT, CDR2 SNEGSKA (reference sequence). This CDR3 has 11 residues.

The V call is TRBV9, the J call TRBJ2-5; perhaps TRBD2 as D (7 bases). The V end was cut by 0 bases, the J end by 4 bases, with 16 bases between. Germline loops: CDR1 SGDLS, CDR2 YYNGEE. The CDR3 covers 16 residues. The DNA of the CDR3 is TGTGCCAGCAGCGTAGTTGGGACAAGGGGGGGAGAGACCCAGTACTTC. It encodes CASSVVGTRGGETQYF.

In DNA form, the CDR3 reads TGTGCCAGCTCACCACCGGGAACAGGGGCAGGATTACACGAGCAGTACTTC. As protein: CASSPPGTGAGLHEQYF. This chain uses TRBV18 with TRBJ2-7; 7 nucleotides agree with TRBD1. The length of the CDR3 is 17 residues. The V gene end was trimmed by 0 bases and the J gene end by 5 bases; junction bases not matched to a gene: 13. Germline V gives CDR1 KGHSH, CDR2 LQKENI.

The V call is TRBV14, the J call TRBJ1-2; tentatively, D is TRBD1 (5 bases). Trimming took off 4 bases at V and 8 bases at J, with 20 bases between the two ends. The CDR3 runs 15 residues. Germline assignment: CDR1 SGHDN and CDR2 FVKESK. The CDR3 sequence is CASSPQGVAALGYTF. In DNA form, the CDR3 reads TGTGCCAGCAGCCCCCAAGGGGTGGCAGCGTTGGGCTACACCTTC.

This clone appeared a single time. The CDR3: CASSLGSYEQYV. In DNA form, the CDR3 reads TGTGCCAGCAGCTTAGGGAGCTACGAGCAGTACGTC. V and J are TRBV7-3 and TRBJ2-7, with a tentative D call TRBD2 (5 bases). The CDR3 has 12 residues. V was clipped by 2 bases and J by 3 bases, with 5 bases between them. Germline CDR1 and CDR2: SGHTA and FQGTGA.

The gene calls are TRBV19 and TRBJ1-5, with TRBD1 identical over 8 bases. Germline CDR1 LNHDA, CDR2 SQIVND (reference sequence). The CDR3 sequence is 14 residues long. The V and J ends lost 5 bases and 9 bases, in that order; junction bases with no gene match: 9. The CDR3 protein is CASSPTGAEGPQHF. Written as DNA, the CDR3 is TGTGCCAGTAGTCCGACAGGGGCTGAAGGGCCCCAGCATTTT.

V gene TRBV30 combines with J gene TRBJ2-7; maybe TRBD1 (5 bases). V was pared by 2 bases and J by 1 base, with 12 bases between. CDR1 and CDR2 from the germline V gene are GTSNPN and SVGIG (reference sequence). CDR3 length equals 14 residues. CDR3 protein: CAWSLTGASYEQYF. As DNA, the CDR3 is TGTGCCTGGAGTTTAACTGGGGCATCCTACGAGCAGTACTTC.

This chain connects TRBV18 to TRBJ2-7, with unresolved D. V shed 3 bases and J shed 2 bases, with 8 bases lying between them. The length of the CDR3 is 13 residues. Germline V gene data show CDR1 as KGHSH and CDR2 as LQKENI. CDR3 sequence reads: CASSPVGAYEQYF. The CDR3 DNA is TGTGCCAGCTCACCCGTTGGAGCCTACGAGCAGTACTTC.

The V and J genes are TRBV5-1 and TRBJ2-1; 8 bases map to TRBD1. The CDR3 runs 16 residues. V trimming: 0 bases; J trimming: 9 bases; junction bases outside the gene matches: 11. Germline V gene lookup returns CDR1 SGHRS and CDR2 YFSETQ. This chain's CDR3 is CASSLESQGARSEQFF. CDR3 sequence (DNA): TGCGCCAGCAGCTTGGAGAGCCAGGGGGCGCGGAGTGAGCAGTTCTTC.

The V call is TRBV19, the J call TRBJ2-5, with a weak D call TRBD2 (6 bases). V was shortened by 5 bases and J by 5 bases, with 15 bases between the two germline ends. CDR3 size: 14 residues. Per the germline V gene, CDR1 is LNHDA and CDR2 is SQIVND (reference sequence). CDR3 sequence: CASSEVGGYETQYF. Written as DNA, the CDR3 is TGTGCCAGTAGTGAAGTCGGGGGTTATGAGACCCAGTACTTC.

The chain employs TRBV5-4 and TRBJ1-6; TRBD1 matches at 7 bases. CDR1 is SGHNT, CDR2 YYREEE, per germline (reference sequence). The CDR3 loop spans 15 amino acids. The V segment lost 4 bases and the J segment 5 bases; nucleotides outside the gene matches: 6. CDR3 nucleotide sequence: TGTGCCAGCAGCCACATCGACAGGGATAATTCACCCCTCCACTTT. This encodes CASSHIDRDNSPLHF.

A remark on this clone: At one end the junction does not follow the germline gene, possibly because of a read error. The sample contains more than one DNA sequence encoding this CDR3. The chain joins TRBV6-1 to TRBJ2-5, with D hard to call. CDR3 length equals 12 residues. The V gene's germline CDR1 is MNHNS and CDR2 SASEGT. Here the CDR3 reads CASSPVQETQYF. CDR3 nucleotide sequence: TGTGCCAGCAGTCCGGTCCAAGAGACTCAGTACTTC.

With respect to this clone: This sample includes further DNA sequences coding for the same CDR3. V and J are TRBV7-3 and TRBJ2-5, with D perhaps TRBD1 (5 bases). Germline values: CDR1 SGHTA, CDR2 FQGTGA. V lost 5 bases and J 2 bases, leaving 9 bases between the germline ends. The CDR3 totals 13 residues. The CDR3 nucleotides are TGTGCCAGCAGCCGCGACAGACAAGAGACCCAGTACTTC. Encoded protein: CASSRDRQETQYF. Variable domain in full (rest from reference TRBV7-3 and TRBJ2-5): GAGVSQTPSNKVTEKGKYVELRCDPISGHTALYWYRQSLGQGPEFLIYFQGTGAADDSGLPNDRFFAVRPEGSVSTLKIQRTERGDSAVYLCASSRDRQETQYFGPGTRLLVL.

This chain uses TRBV19 with TRBJ2-1; tentatively, D is TRBD2 (6 bases). Per germline, CDR1 LNHDA and CDR2 SQIVND (reference sequence). V was shortened by 4 bases and J by 3 bases, with 16 bases between the two germline ends. The CDR3 has 16 residues. Here the CDR3 reads CASSKGLRAGYNEQFF. The CDR3 DNA reads TGTGCCAGTAGTAAGGGACTGCGGGCTGGCTACAATGAGCAGTTCTTC. Full variable domain (missing parts from reference TRBV19 and TRBJ2-1): DGGITQSPKYLFRKEGQNVTLSCEQNLNHDAMYWYRQDPGQGLRLIYYSQIVNDFQKGDIAEGYSVSREKKESFPLTVTSAQKNPTAFYLCASSKGLRAGYNEQFFGPGTRLTVL.

V usage is TRBV27 and J usage is TRBJ1-4; D remains ambiguous. Trimming stripped 5 bases from V and 0 bases from J, with 13 bases between. The CDR3 spans 16 residues. Germline V lookup: CDR1 MNHEY, CDR2 SMNVEV (reference sequence). The CDR3 nucleotides read TGTGCCAGCAGTCGCGCGTTAGAACCAACTAATGAAAAACTGTTTTTT. It yields the protein CASSRALEPTNEKLFF.

The chain has TRBV6-5 and TRBJ1-5; D call uncertain. CDR1 is MNHEY, CDR2 SVGAGI, per germline. Trimming took 6 bases from V and 7 from J, leaving 13 bases between them. The CDR3 is made up of 13 amino acids. For the CDR3, the DNA is TGTGCCAGCAGCCCCCGGTTTTTACAGCCCCAGCATTTT. The encoded protein is CASSPRFLQPQHF.

CDR3 nucleotides: TGCGCCAGCAGCCTAGGGGGACAGGGATCTTTAGAGCAGTACTTC. This codes for CASSLGGQGSLEQYF. V and J are TRBV5-1 and TRBJ2-7, with 9 bases fitting TRBD1. CDR3 length: 15 amino acids. The V gene end was trimmed by 4 bases and the J gene end by 7 bases; junction bases not matched to a gene: 12. Germline V gene data show CDR1 as SGHRS and CDR2 as YFSETQ.

This clone has just one count. The chain links TRBV27 to TRBJ1-1, with a tentative D call TRBD1 (6 bases). Germline assignment: CDR1 MNHEY and CDR2 SMNVEV (reference sequence). Deletions cut 2 bases from V and 7 bases from J, with 11 bases between. The CDR3 consists of 13 residues. This CDR3 reads CASSLRGANEAFF. CDR3 sequence (DNA): TGTGCCAGCAGTTTAAGGGGGGCGAATGAAGCTTTCTTT.

The count of this clone is one. This sequence joins TRBV5-1 and TRBJ2-3; a weak D match, TRBD2 (7 bases). CDR1 is SGHRS and CDR2 is YFSETQ in the germline V gene. This CDR3 has 16 residues. Trimming removed 7 bases from V and 5 bases from J, with 23 bases in between. CDR3 in DNA: TGCGCCAGCTGCCGAGGGGCGGGGGCCGGGGAAGATACGCAGTATTTT. Its protein product is CASCRGAGAGEDTQYF.

The CDR3 reads CASSASTSTDTQYF. The CDR3 nucleotides read TGTGCCAGCAGTGCTTCCACTAGTACAGATACGCAGTATTTT. V gene TRBV6-4 combines with J gene TRBJ2-3, with a weak D call TRBD2 (5 bases). This CDR3 region has 14 residues. Looked up from germline, CDR1 is MRHNA and CDR2 is SNTAGT. Trimming left V 4 bases short and J 3 bases short, with 11 bases between.

The chain joins TRBV29-1 to TRBJ2-4; 7 nucleotides line up with TRBD2. V dropped 4 bases and J dropped 6; count of bases not matched to a gene: 3. Germline CDR1 and CDR2: SQVTM and ANQGSEA. The CDR3 covers 12 residues. CDR3 nucleotides: TGCAGCGTTGTTGGGGGGGGAAACATTCAGTACTTC. As protein: CSVVGGGNIQYF.

This sequence joins TRBV5-4 and TRBJ1-4, with D maybe TRBD1 (5 bases). The CDR3 covers 13 residues. V was cut by 4 bases and J by 8 bases, with 12 bases left in between. Germline assignment: CDR1 SGHNT and CDR2 YYREEE (reference sequence). CDR3 protein: CASSLGDREKLFF. The DNA for the CDR3 is TGTGCCAGCAGCCTGGGGGATCGGGAAAAACTGTTTTTT.

The chain is built from TRBV7-3 and TRBJ2-6; 7 bases line up with TRBD2. V shed 4 bases, J shed 10 bases, and the junction held 13 bases outside the gene matches. This CDR3 contains 16 residues. The germline V gene has CDR1 SGHTA and CDR2 FQGTGA. CDR3: CASSYGGDPLGNVLTF. Written as DNA, the CDR3 is TGTGCCAGCAGCTATGGGGGGGACCCACTCGGAAACGTCCTGACTTTC.

The genes are TRBV7-2 and TRBJ2-2; 7 nucleotides match TRBD1. This CDR3 has 13 residues. Germline V CDR1 and CDR2: SGHTA, FQGNSA. J lost 7 bases, V lost 4 bases, and 3 bases had no gene match. CDR3 region: CASSSRGHGELFF. The CDR3 DNA follows: TGTGCCAGCAGCTCAAGGGGGCACGGGGAGCTGTTTTTT.

The chain employs TRBV30 and TRBJ1-6; TRBD1 might be the D (5 bases). The CDR3 is 19 residues long. Germline CDR1 reads GTSNPN; CDR2 reads SVGIG (reference sequence). V was trimmed by 4 bases and J by 3 bases, leaving 25 bases between them. CDR3 protein: CAWTNIPRWGGIYNSPLHF. As DNA, the CDR3 is TGTGCCTGGACAAACATCCCCCGTTGGGGGGGTATCTATAATTCACCCCTCCACTTT.